These 2 T cell receptor beta chains originate from one sample sequenced in a study of T cells in Graves' hyperthyroidism and ophthalmopathy. Researchers took RNA transcripts and amplified the TCR beta CDR3 regions from them. Researchers ran a first-round RT-PCR on the TCR CDR3 using the HTBI primer set. TCRdb reanalysed the multiplex PCR reads using MiXCR and keeps one entry per CDR3 protein. In the table there are hundreds of thousands of distinct CDR3 sequences, roughly 15% of which are singletons. Sequencing was carried out using blood. The receptor set was obtained from a woman aged 40 to 50 with Graves' ophthalmopathy.

This clonotype showed up many times. The chain combines TRBV2 with TRBJ2-2; possibly TRBD1 or TRBD2 for D (5 bases each). This CDR3 has 15 amino acids. CDR1 SNHLY and CDR2 FYNNEI come from the germline V gene. V dropped 11 bases and J dropped 0 bases, with 16 bases sitting between them. In DNA, the CDR3 is TGTGCCTCACGGGGCATGGGCCCGAACACCGGGGAGCTGTTTTTT. Translation: CASRGMGPNTGELFF.

A few counts support this clonotype. This chain uses TRBV25-1 with TRBJ2-5; 9 nucleotides match TRBD1. There are 17 residues in the CDR3. CDR1 is MGHDK and CDR2 is SYGVNS in the germline V gene. Trimming removed 3 bases from V and 0 bases from J; junction bases left unmatched: 8. This CDR3 reads CASSDRTGVGYQETQYF. For the CDR3, the DNA is TGTGCCAGCAGTGATAGGACAGGGGTGGGGTACCAAGAGACCCAGTACTTC.